This TCR beta chain was recovered during a study of blood T cell repertoires in COVID-19. Study context: Samples came from the United States, Italy and Spain, spanning acute and convalescent COVID-19. PBMCs, B-cell-depleted T cells, or T cells provided the cDNA or gDNA that made up the material.

Under the authors' procedure: Using reference gene primer amplification, nucleated cell counts were estimated. Sequenced by immunoSEQ multiplex PCR; TCRdb stores in-frame clones only, minus some. Clone size and V and J calls were adopted from that table, with D and trimming inferred from the DNA. The data hold 130,000 to 150,000 clones, with around four fifths observed a single time. After removal of 7 bases from V and 3 bases from J, the junction contained 9 bases not matched to a gene. This CDR3 region has 15 residues. Germline V lookup: CDR1 MNHEY, CDR2 SVGAGI. This clone has just a few counts. This chain links TRBV6-5 with TRBJ2-7, with 10 bases fitting TRBD2. This TCR came from a woman between 35 and 50 years old with active or convalescent COVID-19. Material for sequencing was peripheral blood. The DNA for the CDR3 is TGTGCCAGCACCCAGCCCCTAGCGGGAGTCTACGAGCAGTACTTC. It is translated as CASTQPLAGVYEQYF.